The next 18 T cell receptor beta chains were all read from a single sample in a study of blood T cell repertoires in COVID-19 (TCRdb year 2020). Library preparation used the immunoSEQ multiplex PCR assay. TCRdb took over this immuneACCESS table, retaining in-frame rearrangements with V and J assigned. Such tables are incomplete; in checked studies, under half of the missing clones stem from an unresolved V gene, and the remainder is unexplained. A total of approximately 250,000 clones appear in this sample, 75% to 90% of them only once. Of the sample, around 4% is held by the ten largest clones. The sequencing sample was made of PBMCs or T cells enriched from blood (not recorded which). The receptors were gathered from a woman in her thirties who had recovered from COVID-19.

V usage is TRBV5-5 and J usage is TRBJ1-2; D is unresolved. Trimming shortened V by 0 bases and J by 3 bases, and 9 bases separated the two germline ends. This CDR3 spans 14 amino acids. Germline CDR1 SGHKS, CDR2 YYEKEE (reference sequence). CDR3 sequence: CASSLGSRDYGYTF. Here the CDR3 DNA reads TGTGCCAGCAGCTTGGGCAGCCGGGACTATGGCTACACCTTC.

The chain recombines TRBV9 with TRBJ1-1, with a weak D call TRBD1 (6 bases). Trimming left V 3 bases short and J 0 bases short, with 12 bases between. From germline, CDR1 is SGDLS and CDR2 YYNGEE. This CDR3 has 15 amino acids. CDR3 amino acids: CASSDRASMNTEAFF. Here the CDR3 DNA reads TGTGCCAGCAGCGACAGGGCTTCTATGAACACTGAAGCTTTCTTT. Full variable domain (remainder filled in from reference TRBV9 and TRBJ1-1): DSGVTQTPKHLITATGQRVTLRCSPRSGDLSVYWYQQSLDQGLQFLIQYYNGEERAKGNILERFSAQQFPDLHSELNLSSLELGDSALYFCASSDRASMNTEAFFGQGTRLTVV.

There are a few counts of this clone. CDR3 sequence reads: CASSTGQSHGYTF. The CDR3, as DNA: TGTGCCAGCAGTACGGGACAGAGTCATGGCTACACCTTC. The V call is TRBV12-3 or TRBV12-4, the J call TRBJ1-2; TRBD1 aligns across 7 bases. CDR3 length: 13 residues. The junction had 6 bases not matched to a gene; V was cut back by 5 bases and J by 6 bases.

The V call is TRBV2, the J call TRBJ1-1; a possible D gene is TRBD1 (6 bases). The CDR3 sequence is 17 residues long. Between the trimmed V and J ends, which lost 6 bases and 0 bases, there was a span of 20 bases. Germline loops: CDR1 SNHLY, CDR2 FYNNEI. Here the CDR3 reads CASRADRSYRMNTEAFF. DNA of the CDR3: TGTGCCAGCAGAGCTGACAGGTCCTACCGAATGAACACTGAAGCTTTCTTT. Filled out from reference TRBV2 and TRBJ1-1, the complete variable domain reads EPEVTQTPSHQVTQMGQEVILRCVPISNHLYFYWYRQILGQKVEFLVSFYNNEISEKSEIFDDQFSVERPDGSNFTLKIRSTKLEDSAMYFCASRADRSYRMNTEAFFGQGTRLTVV.

The V call is TRBV27, the J call TRBJ1-2, with TRBD1 matching 9 bases. The CDR3 totals 15 residues. Germline V gene lookup returns CDR1 MNHEY and CDR2 SMNVEV (reference sequence). Trimming removed 5 bases from V and 3 bases from J; junction bases left unmatched: 7. CDR3 amino acids: CASSAQQGADYGYTF. The CDR3 nucleotides read TGTGCCAGCAGTGCCCAACAGGGGGCCGACTATGGCTACACCTTC.

V is TRBV3-1 (or the pseudogene TRBV3-2) and J is TRBJ2-7, with D possibly TRBD2 on 5 matching bases. This CDR3 has 13 residues. V was cut by 0 bases and J by 7 bases, with 10 bases left in between. The germline V gene encodes CDR1 LGHDT and CDR2 YNNKEL (reference sequence). This CDR3 reads CASSQDRPGEQYF. In DNA, the CDR3 is TGTGCCAGCAGCCAAGATCGGCCGGGGGAGCAGTACTTC.

V usage is TRBV5-4 and J usage is TRBJ2-1; 8 positions agree with TRBD2. V lost 0 bases and J lost 4; bases outside the gene matches: 3. The germline gives CDR1 SGHNT, CDR2 YYREEE (reference sequence). The CDR3 totals 15 residues. The CDR3 protein is CASSLDGRAYNEQFF. Written as DNA, the CDR3 is TGTGCCAGCAGCTTGGACGGGAGGGCTTACAATGAGCAGTTCTTC.

The chain is built from TRBV19 and TRBJ2-7, with D tentatively TRBD2 (6 bases). Deletions cut 3 bases from V and 6 bases from J, with 15 bases between. Germline CDR1 reads LNHDA; CDR2 reads SQIVND (reference sequence). The CDR3 has 14 residues. This CDR3 reads CASSIRGSLAEQYF. The CDR3 DNA is TGTGCCAGTAGTATCCGGGGGAGTCTGGCCGAGCAGTACTTC.

This clone was observed a single time. The CDR3 bases are TGTGCCAGCCGGACAGGGTTGGGGTACAATGAGCAGTTCTTC. Its protein is CASRTGLGYNEQFF. V usage is TRBV28 and J usage is TRBJ2-1; 8 bases match TRBD1. The V and J ends lost 8 bases and 4 bases, in that order; junction bases with no gene match: 7. Germline loops: CDR1 MDHEN, CDR2 SYDVKM. This CDR3 has 14 amino acids. The full variable domain, completed using reference TRBV28 and TRBJ2-1, is DVKVTQSSRYLVKRTGEKVFLECVQDMDHENMFWYRQDPGLGLRLIYFSYDVKMKEKGDIPEGYSVSREKKERFSLILESASTNQTSMYLCASRTGLGYNEQFFGPGTRLTVL.

This clone was observed a single time. The rearrangement joins TRBV28 to TRBJ1-1; D is ambiguous. The ends were cut back, 7 bases at V and 1 base at J, with 16 bases in the middle. Germline values: CDR1 MDHEN, CDR2 SYDVKM. The CDR3 is made up of 15 amino acids. Here the CDR3 DNA reads TGTGCCAGCACCTCCCCCCGTGGGCCGAACACTGAAGCTTTCTTT. It yields the protein CASTSPRGPNTEAFF.

The chain has TRBV7-2 and TRBJ1-3; D possibly corresponds to TRBD1 (6 bases). CDR1 is SGHTA, CDR2 FQGNSA, per germline. CDR3 size: 17 residues. Trimming took off 5 bases at V and 4 bases at J, with 21 bases between the two ends. CDR3 protein: CASSPGMGASAGNTIYF. CDR3 bases: TGTGCCAGCAGCCCCGGGATGGGGGCCTCGGCGGGAAACACCATATATTTT. The complete variable domain, with remaining parts taken from reference TRBV7-2 and TRBJ1-3, reads GAGVSQSPSNKVTEKGKDVELRCDPISGHTALYWYRQSLGQGLEFLIYFQGNSAPDKSGLPSDRFSAERTGGSVSTLTIQRTQQEDSAVYLCASSPGMGASAGNTIYFGEGSWLTVV.

This chain uses TRBV7-9 with TRBJ2-7; D perhaps matches TRBD1 (6 bases). With 1 base removed from V and 0 bases from J, the gap between germline ends came to 7 bases. The CDR3 runs to 14 residues. In germline, CDR1 is SEHNR, CDR2 FQNEAQ (reference sequence). CDR3 coding DNA: TGTGCCAGCAGCTTAGACAGGGACTCCTACGAGCAGTACTTC. Residues: CASSLDRDSYEQYF. Based on the CDR3 plus reference TRBV7-9 and TRBJ2-7, the full variable domain is DTGVSQNPRHKITKRGQNVTFRCDPISEHNRLYWYRQTLGQGPEFLTYFQNEAQLEKSRLLSDRFSAERPKGSFSTLEIQRTEQGDSAMYLCASSLDRDSYEQYFGPGTRLTVT.

The V gene is TRBV5-8, the J gene TRBJ1-3, with 9 bases lining up with TRBD1. Germline CDR1 SGHTS, CDR2 YDEGEE. With V trimmed by 4 bases and J by 2 bases, 4 bases remained unmatched. The CDR3 is made up of 15 amino acids. DNA of the CDR3: TGTGCCAGCAGCCCCGGGACAGGGACTGGAAACACCATATATTTT. It specifies CASSPGTGTGNTIYF.

This clone turned up a few times. This chain joins TRBV5-1 and TRBJ2-1, with 9 bases lining up with TRBD2. Germline assignment: CDR1 SGHRS and CDR2 YFSETQ. The CDR3 extends over 21 amino acids. The junction had 21 bases not matched to a gene; V was cut back by 4 bases and J by 1 base. CDR3 in amino acids: CASSLGDNSGSWGGSYNEQFF. In DNA form, the CDR3 reads TGCGCCAGCAGCCTGGGAGATAATAGCGGGAGCTGGGGGGGGTCCTACAATGAGCAGTTCTTC.

This clone was seen a single time. The V gene is TRBV5-1, the J gene TRBJ1-3, with 8 bases fitting TRBD1. V lost 1 base and J lost 6; bases outside the gene matches: 3. Germline V gene sequence: CDR1 SGHRS, CDR2 YFSETQ. The CDR3 has 14 amino acids. CDR3 sequence: CASSLTQGENTIYF. CDR3 nucleotides: TGCGCCAGCAGCTTGACACAGGGGGAAAACACCATATATTTT. The full variable domain, in which reference TRBV5-1 and TRBJ1-3 provide the parts outside the CDR3, is KAGVTQTPRYLIKTRGQQVTLSCSPISGHRSVSWYQQTPGQGLQFLFEYFSETQRNKGNFPGRFSGRQFSNSRSEMNVSTLELGDSALYLCASSLTQGENTIYFGEGSWLTVV.

Worth noting for this clone: Other DNA variants within this sample encode the same CDR3. The chain joins TRBV30 to TRBJ1-3, with 9 nucleotides matching TRBD1. J gave up 1 base and V 1 base, and 2 bases lay outside the gene matches. The CDR3 spans 15 residues. Germline-derived CDR1 and CDR2 are GTSNPN and SVGIG (reference sequence). CDR3 sequence reads: CAWSDGQGSGNTIYF. The CDR3 nucleotides are TGTGCCTGGAGTGACGGACAGGGGTCTGGAAACACCATATATTTT.

This clone has a handful of counts. The J gene is TRBJ1-2, the V gene TRBV28, with D possibly matching TRBD1 (5 bases). Trimming took off 1 base at V and 0 bases at J, with 27 bases between the two ends. This CDR3 contains 21 residues. Germline CDR1 reads MDHEN; CDR2 reads SYDVKM. CDR3 nucleotide sequence: TGTGCCAGCAGTTTATTAAGTCTTTTTCGGGGACTATCCTGGGCTAACTATGGCTACACCTTC. This gives the protein CASSLLSLFRGLSWANYGYTF.

V gene TRBV3-1 (or the pseudogene TRBV3-2) combines with J gene TRBJ1-3; 7 bases agree with TRBD1. From germline, CDR1 is LGHDT and CDR2 YNNKEL (reference sequence). Losses at the gene ends were 4 bases for V and 1 base for J; bases not matched to a gene: 10. This CDR3 has 17 residues. The CDR3 is CASSRTGRGRSGNTIYF. CDR3 nucleotide sequence: TGTGCCAGCAGCCGGACAGGACGTGGGCGGTCTGGAAACACCATATATTTT.